Presented here are 2 T cell receptor beta chains from one specimen sequenced in a study of OX40 agonist ivuxolimab in advanced cancers. Here immunoSEQ multiplex PCR was the method, and the copy in TCRdb shows in-frame clones only, minus some. The sample carries roughly 100,000 clones, around 86% recorded once. This specimen consisted of CD4+ or CD8+ T cells sorted from blood, obtained in a trial of the OX40 agonist ivuxolimab. These TCRs come from an adult with an advanced solid tumor such as melanoma, head and neck, liver or kidney cancer.

CDR3 sequence: CASSPSGLVETQYF. CDR3 in DNA: TGTGCCAGCAGCCCTTCTGGCTTGGTGGAGACCCAGTACTTC. The chain is built from TRBV11-2 and TRBJ2-5; unclear D gene. Germline loops: CDR1 SGHAT, CDR2 FQNNGV. This CDR3 is 14 amino acids long. V was shortened by 5 bases and J by 5 bases, with 15 bases between the two germline ends.

This sequence joins TRBV7-2 and TRBJ1-3; D ambiguous. The germline V and J ends were trimmed by 5 bases and 6 bases, with 11 bases remaining between them. This CDR3 has 13 residues. CDR1 SGHTA and CDR2 FQGNSA come from the germline V gene. CDR3 sequence (DNA): TGTGCCAGCAGCCCGGACGAGGAAAACACCATATATTTT. It is translated as CASSPDEENTIYF.